Here is one T cell receptor beta chain with its context. It was CD45RO-negative cells, positively selected for CCR7, that made up naive CD8 cells, with terminally differentiated effector memory CD45RA+ cells excluded. This specimen comes from a study of shared clonotypes between healthy human individuals. At the level of the study: Donors had three CD4 naive, three CD4 memory, two CD8 naive and one CD8 memory plate apiece.

V lost 4 bases, J lost 3 bases, and 11 bases lay in between. This CDR3 region has 14 residues. Germline CDR1 reads MGHDK; CDR2 reads SYGVNS. Libraries were prepared by immunoSEQ multiplex PCR; TCRdb keeps only in-frame clonotypes and omits some of them. Of hundreds of thousands of clones in the sample, roughly 95% were seen once. This sequence joins TRBV25-1 and TRBJ2-3; D gene ambiguous. This receptor was identified in a woman aged 25-40 years in good health. Material for sequencing was naive CD8+ T cells sorted from blood. The CDR3 spells CASSGLPITDTQYF. In nucleotides, the CDR3 is TGTGCCAGCAGTGGGCTACCTATTACAGATACGCAGTATTTT. The full variable domain, completed using reference TRBV25-1 and TRBJ2-3, is EADIYQTPRYLVIGTGKKITLECSQTMGHDKMYWYQQDPGMELHLIHYSYGVNSTEKGDLSSESTVSRIRTEHFPLTLESARPSHTSQYLCASSGLPITDTQYFGPGTRLTVL.